The sequence of this T cell receptor beta chain was determined in a study of beta chain features in type 1 diabetes (dated by TCRdb to the late 2010s). With regard to the full study: Mean age, gender distribution, total cell number and subset yield did not differ between patients and healthy donors. Across all samples, some 100,000,000 sorted cells were examined, and cell number per subset correlated strongly with RNA yield. The study compared TCRB repertoires of sorted circulating CD4+ T cell subsets between recently diagnosed type 1 diabetes patients and matched healthy donors. Naive and central memory subsets were obtained from all 30 or so donors, but regulatory and stem cell-like memory subsets were isolated from only 8 patients and roughly eight healthy donors.

The entire amount of isolated RNA was reverse transcribed using the High Capacity cDNA Reverse Transcription Kit, so the sequenced TCRB transcripts were expressed ones. Deep immunoSEQ sequencing was applied to naive, central memory and regulatory T cell samples, giving an average of around 4 million total reads per sample. Sorted cells were lysed in RLT buffer, and RNA was extracted using DNase-treated RNeasy Micro or Mini kits according to cell number. Each cell subset was processed separately to prevent cross-contamination, with patient and healthy donor samples processed together. The immunoSEQ multiplex PCR was used to amplify TCRB sequences from cDNA, yielding 87-bp fragments that span the CDR3 region. Sequencing of the amplicons was done on the Illumina HiSeq platform. Concerning the study's data processing: Synthetic template baselines were used to correct PCR bias computationally, reads within Hamming distance 2 were collapsed, and singletons that could not be merged were discarded. By aligning reads against IMGT, V, D and J genes, CDR3 length, and insertions or deletions at six rearrangement sites were assigned. Within each subset, clonotype counts were normalized to sorted cell number, after which true diversity and Gini coefficients were computed with the tcR R package. The overlap coefficient, calculated on TCRB nucleotide sequences, was used to quantify repertoire sharing. TCRdb holds this immuneACCESS table with in-frame rearrangements only. Some clones are missing; in checked studies, unresolved V genes explain under half, and the rest has no known cause. The DNA gave D and trimming, while V, J and clone size come from that table. For this sample the table gives some 130,000 clones, of which 9% were detected only once. Around 0.79% of the sample rests with the top ten.

Comments on this clone: The target of this receptor is not known. Qualities for individual bases were not recorded, and no much larger clone is one base off.

For CDR1 and CDR2, the germline V gene lists SGHTA and FQGNSA. V loses 5 bases of germline sequence and J loses 4 bases, and the interval between the two ends is 14 bases. The CDR3 goes from the cysteine to the phenylalanine over 14 residues. Only CDR3 DNA remains: 42 bases, in frame from the first base. Study-wide conclusions, independent of this receptor: Patients with type 1 diabetes made fewer insertions and deleted more nucleotides at VDJ recombination sites, implying thymic rearrangement abnormalities. Shorter templates might have been favored by PCR, but patient and control samples were amplified and corrected together, so both groups would have been affected equally by any skew. Because small numbers of individuals were included in the HLA sub-analyses, any influence of HLA type on TCRB rearrangement was left unresolved. Naive, central memory and regulatory TCRB repertoires appeared to be more similar among patients than among healthy donors. A moderate but significant shortening of TCRB CDR3 length was observed in type 1 diabetes patients in all four CD4+ subsets. Because cDNA rather than genomic DNA was sequenced, highly expressing activated cells could have been over-represented, although no difference in activation and CD3 levels was found between groups.

Each donor gave one peripheral blood draw, averaging approximately 110 mL, which was collected into heparinised tubes. A BD FACSAria II and a panel including CD45RO, CCR7, CD25, CD127, CD95 and CD27 were used to sort naive, central memory, regulatory and stem cell-like memory CD4+ T cells. Purity was above 98% for every sorted population. Right away, PBMCs were isolated by Lymphoprep density gradient centrifugation and were stained directly, with no culture step. So that batch effects would be minimized, each experiment stained and sorted samples in pairs, pairing one healthy donor with one patient.

The sequence links TRBV7-2 to TRBJ1-1; too little of a D gene remains to name it. The sequencing sample was made of central memory CD4+ T cells from blood. The clonotype was recovered from a man aged 25-45 years with type 1 diabetes. The CDR3 protein sequence reads: CASSPRVISTEAFF. At the DNA level, the sequence is TGTGCCAGCAGCCCCCGCGTGATAAGCACTGAAGCTTTCTTT.